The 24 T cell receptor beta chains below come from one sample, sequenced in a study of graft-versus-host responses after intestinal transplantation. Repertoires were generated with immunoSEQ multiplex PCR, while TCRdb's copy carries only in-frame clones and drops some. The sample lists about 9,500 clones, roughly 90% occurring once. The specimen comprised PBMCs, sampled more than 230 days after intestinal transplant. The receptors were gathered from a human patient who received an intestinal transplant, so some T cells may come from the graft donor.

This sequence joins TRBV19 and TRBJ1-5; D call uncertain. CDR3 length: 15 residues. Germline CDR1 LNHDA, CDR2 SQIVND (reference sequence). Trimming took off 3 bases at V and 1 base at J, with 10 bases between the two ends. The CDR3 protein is CASSIRKESNQPQHF. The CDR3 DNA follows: TGTGCCAGTAGTATTCGGAAAGAAAGCAATCAGCCCCAGCATTTT.

CDR3 sequence reads: CATQGVEGYTF. The CDR3 nucleotides read TGTGCCACACAGGGAGTTGAGGGCTACACCTTC. The chain is built from TRBV6-6 and TRBJ1-2; D might be TRBD1 (6 bases). The V gene lost 10 bases and the J gene lost 8 bases, with 14 bases spanning the gap. Per the germline V gene, CDR1 is MNHNY and CDR2 is SVGAGI (reference sequence). This CDR3 spans 11 amino acids.

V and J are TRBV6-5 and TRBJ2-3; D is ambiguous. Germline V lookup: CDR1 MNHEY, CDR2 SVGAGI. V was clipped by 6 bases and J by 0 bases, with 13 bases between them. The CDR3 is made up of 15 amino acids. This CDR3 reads CASSPALFSTDTQYF. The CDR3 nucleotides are TGTGCCAGCAGCCCAGCACTCTTTAGCACAGATACGCAGTATTTT.

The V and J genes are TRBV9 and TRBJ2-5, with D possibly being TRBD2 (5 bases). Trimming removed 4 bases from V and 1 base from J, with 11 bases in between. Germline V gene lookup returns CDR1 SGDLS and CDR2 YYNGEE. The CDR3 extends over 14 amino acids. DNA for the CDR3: TGTGCCAGCAGCTCCCGGGGATTCCAAGAGACCCAGTACTTC. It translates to CASSSRGFQETQYF.

The CDR3 nucleotides read TGTGCCAGCAGCTACAGAGCAGATACGCAGTATTTT. This gives the protein CASSYRADTQYF. The chain uses TRBV27 and TRBJ2-3; no clear D. The CDR3 is made up of 12 amino acids. Deletions cut 6 bases from V and 4 bases from J, with 8 bases between. Germline lookup yields CDR1 MNHEY and CDR2 SMNVEV (reference sequence).

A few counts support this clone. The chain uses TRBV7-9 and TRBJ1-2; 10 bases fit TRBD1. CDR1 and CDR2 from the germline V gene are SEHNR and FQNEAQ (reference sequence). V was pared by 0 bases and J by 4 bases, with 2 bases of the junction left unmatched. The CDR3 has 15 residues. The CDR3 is CASSLAGTGVYGYTF. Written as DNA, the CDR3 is TGTGCCAGCAGCTTAGCCGGGACAGGGGTCTATGGCTACACCTTC. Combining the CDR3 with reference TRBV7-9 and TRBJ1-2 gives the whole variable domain DTGVSQNPRHKITKRGQNVTFRCDPISEHNRLYWYRQTLGQGPEFLTYFQNEAQLEKSRLLSDRFSAERPKGSFSTLEIQRTEQGDSAMYLCASSLAGTGVYGYTFGSGTRLTVV.

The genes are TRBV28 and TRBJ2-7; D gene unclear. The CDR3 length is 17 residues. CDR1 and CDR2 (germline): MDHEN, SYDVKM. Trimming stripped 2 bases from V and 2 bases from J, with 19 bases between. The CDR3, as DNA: TGTGCCAGCAGTTTAGTAGCTCCGTTTCTGAAAACCTACGAGCAGTACTTC. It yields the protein CASSLVAPFLKTYEQYF. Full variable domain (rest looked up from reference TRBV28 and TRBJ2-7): DVKVTQSSRYLVKRTGEKVFLECVQDMDHENMFWYRQDPGLGLRLIYFSYDVKMKEKGDIPEGYSVSREKKERFSLILESASTNQTSMYLCASSLVAPFLKTYEQYFGPGTRLTVT.

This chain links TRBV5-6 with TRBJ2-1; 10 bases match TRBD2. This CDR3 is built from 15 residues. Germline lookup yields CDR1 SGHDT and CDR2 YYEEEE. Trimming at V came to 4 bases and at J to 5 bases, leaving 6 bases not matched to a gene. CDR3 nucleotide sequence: TGTGCCAGCAGCGCAGGACTAGCGGAGCACAATGAGCAGTTCTTC. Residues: CASSAGLAEHNEQFF. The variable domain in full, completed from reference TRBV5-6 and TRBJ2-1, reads DAGVTQSPTHLIKTRGQQVTLRCSPKSGHDTVSWYQQALGQGPQFIFQYYEEEERQRGNFPDRFSGHQFPNYSSELNVNALLLGDSALYLCASSAGLAEHNEQFFGPGTRLTVL.

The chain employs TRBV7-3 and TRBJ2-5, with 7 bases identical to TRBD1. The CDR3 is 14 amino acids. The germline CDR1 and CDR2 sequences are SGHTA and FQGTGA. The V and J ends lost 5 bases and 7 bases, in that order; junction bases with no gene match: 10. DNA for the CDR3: TGTGCCAGCAGCCAGGGCAGGGGGAGAGGGACCCAGTACTTC. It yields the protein CASSQGRGRGTQYF. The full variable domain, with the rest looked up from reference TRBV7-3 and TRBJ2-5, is GAGVSQTPSNKVTEKGKYVELRCDPISGHTALYWYRQSLGQGPEFLIYFQGTGAADDSGLPNDRFFAVRPEGSVSTLKIQRTERGDSAVYLCASSQGRGRGTQYFGPGTRLLVL.

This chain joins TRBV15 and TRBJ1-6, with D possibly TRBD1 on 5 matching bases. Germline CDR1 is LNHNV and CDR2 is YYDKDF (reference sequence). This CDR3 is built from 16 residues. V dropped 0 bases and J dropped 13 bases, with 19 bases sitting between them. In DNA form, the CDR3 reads TGTGCCACCAGCAGAGATCTCGGGCAGGGCATGGGGCCCCTCCACTTT. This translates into CATSRDLGQGMGPLHF. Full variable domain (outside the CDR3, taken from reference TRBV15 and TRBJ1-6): DAMVIQNPRYQVTQFGKPVTLSCSQTLNHNVMYWYQQKSSQAPKLLFHYYDKDFNNEADTPDNFQSRRPNTSFCFLDIRSPGLGDTAMYLCATSRDLGQGMGPLHFGNGTRLTVT.

DNA for the CDR3: TGTGCCAGCAGCCCTAGGTGGACTAGCGGGAGAAACAATGAGCAGTTCTTC. It encodes CASSPRWTSGRNNEQFF. The chain couples TRBV7-3 to TRBJ2-1, with 13 bases lining up with TRBD2. The CDR3 is 17 residues long. V lost 5 bases, J lost 5 bases, and 9 bases stayed unmatched. From germline, CDR1 is SGHTA and CDR2 FQGTGA.

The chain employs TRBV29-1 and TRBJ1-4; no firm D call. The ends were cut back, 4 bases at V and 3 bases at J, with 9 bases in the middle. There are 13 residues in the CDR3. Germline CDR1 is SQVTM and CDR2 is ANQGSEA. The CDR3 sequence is CSVGRTPNEKLFF. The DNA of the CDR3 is TGCAGCGTTGGTCGGACTCCTAATGAAAAACTGTTTTTT.

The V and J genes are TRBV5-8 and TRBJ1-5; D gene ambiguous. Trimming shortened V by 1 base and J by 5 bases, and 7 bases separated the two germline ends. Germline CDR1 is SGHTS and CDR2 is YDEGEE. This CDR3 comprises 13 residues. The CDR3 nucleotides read TGTGCCAGCAGCTTGTCGGGGTATCAGCCCCAGCATTTT. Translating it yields CASSLSGYQPQHF. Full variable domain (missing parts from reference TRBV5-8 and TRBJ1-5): EAGVTQSPTHLIKTRGQQATLRCSPISGHTSVYWYQQALGLGLQFLLWYDEGEERNRGNFPPRFSGRQFPNYSSELNVNALELEDSALYLCASSLSGYQPQHFGDGTRLSIL.

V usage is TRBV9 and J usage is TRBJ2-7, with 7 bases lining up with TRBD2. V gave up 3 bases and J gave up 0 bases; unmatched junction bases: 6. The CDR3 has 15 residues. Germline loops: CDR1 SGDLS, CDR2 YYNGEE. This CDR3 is CASSASTSASYEQYF. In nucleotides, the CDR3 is TGTGCCAGCAGCGCCTCTACTAGCGCCTCCTACGAGCAGTACTTC. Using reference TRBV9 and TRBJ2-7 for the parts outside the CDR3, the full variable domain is DSGVTQTPKHLITATGQRVTLRCSPRSGDLSVYWYQQSLDQGLQFLIQYYNGEERAKGNILERFSAQQFPDLHSELNLSSLELGDSALYFCASSASTSASYEQYFGPGTRLTVT.

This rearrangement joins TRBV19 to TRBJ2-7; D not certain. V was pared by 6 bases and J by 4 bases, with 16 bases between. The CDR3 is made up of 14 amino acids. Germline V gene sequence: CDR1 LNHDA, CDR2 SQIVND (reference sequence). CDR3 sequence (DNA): TGTGCCAGTAGGGAAGGCAGCAGTCGGTACGAGCAGTACTTC. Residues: CASREGSSRYEQYF. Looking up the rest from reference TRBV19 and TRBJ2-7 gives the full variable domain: DGGITQSPKYLFRKEGQNVTLSCEQNLNHDAMYWYRQDPGQGLRLIYYSQIVNDFQKGDIAEGYSVSREKKESFPLTVTSAQKNPTAFYLCASREGSSRYEQYFGPGTRLTVT.

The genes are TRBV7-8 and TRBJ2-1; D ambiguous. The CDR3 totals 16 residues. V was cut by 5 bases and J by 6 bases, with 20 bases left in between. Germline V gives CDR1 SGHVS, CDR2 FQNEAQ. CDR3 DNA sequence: TGTGCCAGCAGCCGCCCCCGGCAGTTAAGGCTCAATGAGCAGTTCTTC. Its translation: CASSRPRQLRLNEQFF.

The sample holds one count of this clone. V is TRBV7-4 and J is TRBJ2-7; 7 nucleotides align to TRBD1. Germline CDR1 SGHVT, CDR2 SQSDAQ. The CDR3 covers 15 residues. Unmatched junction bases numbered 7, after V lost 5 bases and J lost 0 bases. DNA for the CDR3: TGTGCCAGCAGCGATTTAGGGGGCCTCTCCTACGAGCAGTACTTC. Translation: CASSDLGGLSYEQYF.

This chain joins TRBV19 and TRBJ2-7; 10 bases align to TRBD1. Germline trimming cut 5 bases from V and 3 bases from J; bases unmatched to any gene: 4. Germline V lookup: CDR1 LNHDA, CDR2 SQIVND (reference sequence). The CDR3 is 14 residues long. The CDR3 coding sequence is TGTGCCAGTAGTGTTGGACAGGGGGACTACGAGCAGTACTTC. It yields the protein CASSVGQGDYEQYF. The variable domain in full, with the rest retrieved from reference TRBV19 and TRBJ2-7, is DGGITQSPKYLFRKEGQNVTLSCEQNLNHDAMYWYRQDPGQGLRLIYYSQIVNDFQKGDIAEGYSVSREKKESFPLTVTSAQKNPTAFYLCASSVGQGDYEQYFGPGTRLTVT.

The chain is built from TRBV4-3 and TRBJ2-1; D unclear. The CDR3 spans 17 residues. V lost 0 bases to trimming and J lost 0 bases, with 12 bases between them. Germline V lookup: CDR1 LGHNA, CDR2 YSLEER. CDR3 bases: TGCGCCAGCAGCCAAGATTACGCGAAAAGCTCCTACAATGAGCAGTTCTTC. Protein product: CASSQDYAKSSYNEQFF.

The CDR3 sequence is CAIVSDRGTYEQYF. The DNA of the CDR3 is TGTGCCATCGTCTCGGACAGGGGCACCTACGAGCAGTACTTC. V and J are TRBV6-1 and TRBJ2-7, with 9 nucleotides matching TRBD1. CDR1 and CDR2 from the germline V gene are MNHNS and SASEGT. J was trimmed by 2 bases and V by 10 bases; bases with no gene match: 9. This CDR3 is built from 14 residues.

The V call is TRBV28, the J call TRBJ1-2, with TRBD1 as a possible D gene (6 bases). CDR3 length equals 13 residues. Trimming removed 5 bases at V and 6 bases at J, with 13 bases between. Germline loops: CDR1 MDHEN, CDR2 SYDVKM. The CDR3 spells CASSGWRGDGYTF. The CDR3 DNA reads TGTGCCAGCAGTGGGTGGAGGGGGGATGGCTACACCTTC.

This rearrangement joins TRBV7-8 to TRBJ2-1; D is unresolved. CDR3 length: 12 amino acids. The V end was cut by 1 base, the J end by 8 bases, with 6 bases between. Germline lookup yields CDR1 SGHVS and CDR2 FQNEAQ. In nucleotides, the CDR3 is TGTGCCAGCAGCTTAGAGCTCCATGAGCAGTTCTTC. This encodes CASSLELHEQFF.

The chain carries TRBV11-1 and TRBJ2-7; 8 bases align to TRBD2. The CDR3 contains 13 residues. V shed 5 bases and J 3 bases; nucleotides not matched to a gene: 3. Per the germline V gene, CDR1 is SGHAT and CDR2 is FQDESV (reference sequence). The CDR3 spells CASSPGGDYEQYF. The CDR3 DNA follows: TGTGCCAGCAGCCCGGGAGGGGACTACGAGCAGTACTTC.

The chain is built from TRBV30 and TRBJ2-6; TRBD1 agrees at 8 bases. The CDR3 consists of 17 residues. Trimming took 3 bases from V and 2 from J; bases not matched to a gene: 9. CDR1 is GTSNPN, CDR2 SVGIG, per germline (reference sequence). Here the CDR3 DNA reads TGTGCCTGGAGCGCAGGGGGCTCCTCCACTGGGGCCAACGTCCTGACTTTC. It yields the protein CAWSAGGSSTGANVLTF.